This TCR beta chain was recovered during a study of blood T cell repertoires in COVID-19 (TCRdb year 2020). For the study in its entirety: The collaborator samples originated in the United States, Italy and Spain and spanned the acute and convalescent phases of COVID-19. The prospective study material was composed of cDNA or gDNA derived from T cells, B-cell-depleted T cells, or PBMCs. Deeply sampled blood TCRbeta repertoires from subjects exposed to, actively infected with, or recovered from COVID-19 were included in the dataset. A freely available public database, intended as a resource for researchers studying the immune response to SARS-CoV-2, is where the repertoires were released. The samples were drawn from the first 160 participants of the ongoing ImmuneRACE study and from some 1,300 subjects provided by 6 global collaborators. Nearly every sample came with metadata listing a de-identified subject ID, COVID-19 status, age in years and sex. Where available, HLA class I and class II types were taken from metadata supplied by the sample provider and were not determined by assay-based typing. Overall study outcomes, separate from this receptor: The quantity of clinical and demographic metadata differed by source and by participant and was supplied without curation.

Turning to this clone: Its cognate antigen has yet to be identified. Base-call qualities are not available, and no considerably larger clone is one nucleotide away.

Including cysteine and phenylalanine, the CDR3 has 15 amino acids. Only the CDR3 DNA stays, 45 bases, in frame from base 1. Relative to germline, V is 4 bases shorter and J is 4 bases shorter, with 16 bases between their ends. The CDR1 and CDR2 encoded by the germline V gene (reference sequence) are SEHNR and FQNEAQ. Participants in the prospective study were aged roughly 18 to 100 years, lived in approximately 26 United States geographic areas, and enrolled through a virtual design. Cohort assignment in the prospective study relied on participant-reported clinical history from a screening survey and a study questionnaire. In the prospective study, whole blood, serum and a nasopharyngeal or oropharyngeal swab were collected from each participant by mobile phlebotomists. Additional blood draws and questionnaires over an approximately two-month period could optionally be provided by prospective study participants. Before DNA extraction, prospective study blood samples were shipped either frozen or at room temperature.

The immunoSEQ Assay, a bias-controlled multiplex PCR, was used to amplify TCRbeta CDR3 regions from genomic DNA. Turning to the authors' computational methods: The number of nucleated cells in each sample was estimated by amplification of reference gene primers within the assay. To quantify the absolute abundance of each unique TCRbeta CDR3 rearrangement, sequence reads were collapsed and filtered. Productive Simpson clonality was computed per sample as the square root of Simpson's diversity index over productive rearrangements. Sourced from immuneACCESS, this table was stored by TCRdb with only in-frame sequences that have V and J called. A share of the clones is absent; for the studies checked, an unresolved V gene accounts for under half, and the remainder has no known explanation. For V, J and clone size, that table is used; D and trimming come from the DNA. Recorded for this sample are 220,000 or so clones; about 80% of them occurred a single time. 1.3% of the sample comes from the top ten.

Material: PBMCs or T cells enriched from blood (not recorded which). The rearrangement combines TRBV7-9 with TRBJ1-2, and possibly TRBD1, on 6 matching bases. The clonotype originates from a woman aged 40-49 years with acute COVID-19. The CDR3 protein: CASSSDRLWFYGYTF. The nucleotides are TGTGCCAGCAGCTCCGACAGGCTCTGGTTCTATGGCTACACCTTC.